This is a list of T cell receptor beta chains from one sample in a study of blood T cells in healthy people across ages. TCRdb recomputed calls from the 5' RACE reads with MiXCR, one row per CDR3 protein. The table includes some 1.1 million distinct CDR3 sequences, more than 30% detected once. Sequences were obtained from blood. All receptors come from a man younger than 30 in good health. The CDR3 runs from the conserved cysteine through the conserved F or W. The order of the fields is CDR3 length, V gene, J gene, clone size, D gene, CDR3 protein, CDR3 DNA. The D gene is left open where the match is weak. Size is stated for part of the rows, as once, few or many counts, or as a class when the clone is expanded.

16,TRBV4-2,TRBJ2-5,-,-,CASSQDGDTSSETQYF,TGTGCCAGCAGCCAAGATGGCGACACTTCATCGGAGACCCAGTACTTC
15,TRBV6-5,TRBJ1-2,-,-,CASSPAGALNYGYTF,TGTGCCAGCAGCCCCGCAGGGGCGCTTAACTATGGCTACACCTTC
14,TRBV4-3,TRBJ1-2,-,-,CASSHVTGRDGYTF,TGCGCCAGCAGCCATGTTACAGGTCGGGATGGCTACACCTTC
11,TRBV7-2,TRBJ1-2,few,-,CASRRDYGYTF,TGTGCCAGCAGGCGGGACTATGGCTACACCTTC
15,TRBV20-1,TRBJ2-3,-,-,CSASGASISSDTQYF,TGCAGTGCCTCAGGGGCTAGCATTTCGTCGGATACGCAGTATTTT
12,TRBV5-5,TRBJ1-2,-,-,CASSPVGRGYTF,TGTGCCAGCAGCCCAGTGGGGCGAGGCTACACCTTC
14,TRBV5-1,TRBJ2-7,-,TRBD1,CASSSTGGVYEQYF,TGCGCCAGCAGCTCGACAGGGGGCGTCTACGAGCAGTACTTC
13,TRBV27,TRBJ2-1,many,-,CASSLGGIGEQFF,TGTGCCAGCAGTTTAGGAGGTATCGGTGAGCAGTTCTTC
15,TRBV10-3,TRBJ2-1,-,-,CAISRTGESYNEQFF,TGTGCCATCAGTCGGACGGGGGAGTCCTACAATGAGCAGTTCTTC
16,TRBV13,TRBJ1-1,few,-,CASSSPGQLMNTEAFF,TGTGCCAGCAGCTCGCCCGGACAGCTCATGAACACTGAAGCTTTCTTT
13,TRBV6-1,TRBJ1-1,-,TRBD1,CALTGQGNTEAFF,TGTGCCCTAACGGGACAGGGGAACACTGAAGCTTTCTTT
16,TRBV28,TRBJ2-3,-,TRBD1,CASSNRDRGPTDTQYF,TGTGCCAGCAGTAACCGGGACAGGGGGCCGACAGATACGCAGTATTTT
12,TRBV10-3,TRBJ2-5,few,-,CAISESQETQYF,TGTGCCATCAGTGAGTCCCAAGAGACCCAGTACTTC
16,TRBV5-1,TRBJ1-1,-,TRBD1,CASSSHDGTANTEAFF,TGCGCCAGCAGCTCTCACGACGGGACAGCGAACACTGAAGCTTTCTTT
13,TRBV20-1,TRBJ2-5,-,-,CSAHTGGGETQYF,TGCAGTGCCCATACAGGTGGCGGGGAGACCCAGTACTTC
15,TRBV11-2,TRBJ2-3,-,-,CASSLGFSGTDTQYF,TGTGCCAGCAGCCTGGGCTTCTCCGGGACGGATACGCAGTATTTT
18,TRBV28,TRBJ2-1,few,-,CASSPTLIPGGAYNEQFF,TGTGCCAGCAGTCCTACACTAATACCAGGGGGGGCCTACAATGAGCAGTTCTTC